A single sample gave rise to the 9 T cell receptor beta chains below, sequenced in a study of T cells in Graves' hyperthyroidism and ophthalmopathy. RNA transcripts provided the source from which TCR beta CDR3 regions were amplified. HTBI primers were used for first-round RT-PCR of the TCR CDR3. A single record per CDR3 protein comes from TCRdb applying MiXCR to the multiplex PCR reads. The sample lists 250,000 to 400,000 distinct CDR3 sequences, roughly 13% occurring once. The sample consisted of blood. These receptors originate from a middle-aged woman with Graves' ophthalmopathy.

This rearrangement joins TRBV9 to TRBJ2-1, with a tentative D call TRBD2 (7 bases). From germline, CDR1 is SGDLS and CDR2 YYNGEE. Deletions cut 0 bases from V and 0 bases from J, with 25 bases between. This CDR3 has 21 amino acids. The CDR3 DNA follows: TGTGCCAGCAGCGTAGAGGGGGGGGGCAGGGTGGTCCCCAGCTCCTACAATGAGCAGTTCTTC. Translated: CASSVEGGGRVVPSSYNEQFF.

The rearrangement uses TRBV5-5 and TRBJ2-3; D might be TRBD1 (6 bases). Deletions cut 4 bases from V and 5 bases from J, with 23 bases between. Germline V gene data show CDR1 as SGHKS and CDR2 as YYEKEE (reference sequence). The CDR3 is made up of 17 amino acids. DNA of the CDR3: TGTGCCAGCAGCCCGAGCACCGGGCAGGGGAGACGAGATACGCAGTATTTT. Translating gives CASSPSTGQGRRDTQYF. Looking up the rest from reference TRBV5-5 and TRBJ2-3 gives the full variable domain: DAGVTQSPTHLIKTRGQQVTLRCSPISGHKSVSWYQQVLGQGPQFIFQYYEKEERGRGNFPDRFSARQFPNYSSELNVNALLLGDSALYLCASSPSTGQGRRDTQYFGPGTRLTVL.

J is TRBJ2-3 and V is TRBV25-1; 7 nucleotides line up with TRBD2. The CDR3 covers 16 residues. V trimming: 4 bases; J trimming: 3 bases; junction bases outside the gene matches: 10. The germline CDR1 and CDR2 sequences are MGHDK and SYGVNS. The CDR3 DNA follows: TGTGCCAGCAGTGTTGGAGGCGGGAGCATGACAGATACGCAGTATTTT. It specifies CASSVGGGSMTDTQYF.

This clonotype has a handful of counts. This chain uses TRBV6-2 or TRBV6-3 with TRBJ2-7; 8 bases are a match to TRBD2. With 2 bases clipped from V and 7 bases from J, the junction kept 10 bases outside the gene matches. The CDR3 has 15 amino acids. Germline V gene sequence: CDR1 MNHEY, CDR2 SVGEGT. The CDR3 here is CASSYISGGNQEQYF. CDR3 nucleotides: TGTGCCAGCAGTTACATCAGCGGGGGAAATCAGGAGCAGTACTTC.

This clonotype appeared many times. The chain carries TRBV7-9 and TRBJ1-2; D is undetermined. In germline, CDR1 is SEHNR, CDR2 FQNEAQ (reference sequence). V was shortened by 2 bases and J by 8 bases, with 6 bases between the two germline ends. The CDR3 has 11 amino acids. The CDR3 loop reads CASSLREGYTF. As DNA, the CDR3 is TGTGCCAGCAGCTTAAGGGAAGGCTACACCTTC.

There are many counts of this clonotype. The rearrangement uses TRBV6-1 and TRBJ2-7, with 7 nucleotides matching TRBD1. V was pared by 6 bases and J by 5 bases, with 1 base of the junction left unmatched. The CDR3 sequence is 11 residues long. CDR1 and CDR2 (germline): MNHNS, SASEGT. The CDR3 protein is CASRTGDEQYF. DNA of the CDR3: TGTGCCAGCAGAACAGGGGACGAGCAGTACTTC.

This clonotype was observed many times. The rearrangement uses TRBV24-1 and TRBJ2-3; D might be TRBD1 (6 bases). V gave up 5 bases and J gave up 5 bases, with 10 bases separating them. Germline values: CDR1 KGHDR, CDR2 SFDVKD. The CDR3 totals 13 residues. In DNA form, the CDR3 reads TGTGCCACCAGTGGCCGGGACAAAGATACGCAGTATTTT. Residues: CATSGRDKDTQYF.

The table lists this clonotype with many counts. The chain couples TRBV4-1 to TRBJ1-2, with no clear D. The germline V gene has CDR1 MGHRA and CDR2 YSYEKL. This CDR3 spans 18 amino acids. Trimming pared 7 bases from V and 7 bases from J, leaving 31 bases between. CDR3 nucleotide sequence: TGCGCCAGCACCGCATTTAAAGCGGACCGAAATCGAGGTTTTGGCTACACCTTC. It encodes CASTAFKADRNRGFGYTF.

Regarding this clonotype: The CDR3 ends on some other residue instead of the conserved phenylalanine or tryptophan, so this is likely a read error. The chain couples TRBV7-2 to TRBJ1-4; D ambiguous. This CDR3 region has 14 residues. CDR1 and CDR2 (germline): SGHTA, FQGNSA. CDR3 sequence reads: CASGLSDDNEKLFL. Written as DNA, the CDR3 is TGTGCCAGCGGCTTATCGGATGATAATGAAAAGCTGTTTCTT.